The next 29 T cell receptor beta chains were all read from a single sample in a study of CXCR3-negative and CXCR3-positive naive CD8 T cells. Regarding the study as a whole: In CXCR3-positive naive cells, the TRB CDR3s were more hydrophobic than in CXCR3-negative naive cells.

Through 5' RACE with UMI labels, the TRB cDNA libraries were prepared. For each CDR3 protein, TCRdb gives one entry from its re-call of the 5' RACE reads, without DNA. The sample totals 130,000 to 150,000 distinct CDR3 sequences. No antigens are known for them. Input material: naive CXCR3+ CD8+ T cells from blood. Subset denoted: CD45RO-CCR7+CD27+CD95- naive CD8+ T cells expressing CXCR3 (TNR3+). The receptors stem from a human donor in good health. Some clones in this sample may be carry-over from other donors' samples.

V is TRBV20-1 and J is TRBJ1-4. The CDR3 is 16 residues long. Germline V CDR1 and CDR2: DFQATT, SNEGSKA (reference sequence). Here the CDR3 reads CSARDERGWGNEKLFF.

J is TRBJ1-1 and V is TRBV7-6. Per germline, CDR1 SGHVS and CDR2 FNYEAQ. This CDR3 has 14 amino acids. CDR3 sequence: CASSLEGLDTEAFF.

The chain links TRBV6-2 or TRBV6-3 to TRBJ2-3; with no DNA, the TCRdb D assignment of TRBD2 cannot be verified. This CDR3 has 15 amino acids. Germline CDR1 is MNHEY and CDR2 is SVGEGT. CDR3: CASSLAVTSTDTQYF.

The chain carries TRBV3-1 and TRBJ2-2; the D gene TCRdb calls, TRBD1, cannot be checked with no DNA. This CDR3 is built from 17 residues. CDR1 LGHDT and CDR2 YNNKEL come from the germline V gene (reference sequence). The CDR3 here is CASSLDVETVNTGELFF.

The V gene is TRBV5-1, the J gene TRBJ1-1; TCRdb reports TRBD1, a call that lacks DNA to check it against. The germline gives CDR1 SGHRS, CDR2 YFSETQ. CDR3 length equals 14 residues. The CDR3 region is CASSPGQGYPEAFF.

The chain has TRBV6-5 and TRBJ2-7; with no DNA, the TCRdb D assignment of TRBD2 cannot be verified. The CDR3 has 16 residues. Germline V gene sequence: CDR1 MNHEY, CDR2 SVGAGI. CDR3: CASSPTRTSGSIEQYF.

The V call is TRBV11-2, the J call TRBJ2-7. The germline V gene encodes CDR1 SGHAT and CDR2 FQNNGV. The CDR3 sequence is 15 residues long. CDR3 protein: CASSQDATHSGEQYF.

The rearrangement uses TRBV5-4 and TRBJ2-1; no DNA is available, so the TRBD1 call from TCRdb remains unchecked. The CDR3 is 14 amino acids. Germline V lookup: CDR1 SGHNT, CDR2 YYREEE (reference sequence). CDR3 region: CASSVPGHYNEQFF. The complete variable domain, with remaining parts taken from reference TRBV5-4 and TRBJ2-1, reads ETGVTQSPTHLIKTRGQQVTLRCSSQSGHNTVSWYQQALGQGPQFIFQYYREEENGRGNFPPRFSGLQFPNYSSELNVNALELDDSALYLCASSVPGHYNEQFFGPGTRLTVL.

The rearrangement joins TRBV13 to TRBJ2-4. Germline-derived CDR1 and CDR2 are PRHDT and FYEKMQ (reference sequence). The CDR3 length is 15 residues. The CDR3 here is CASSSVGIAKNIQYF.

V gene TRBV12-3 or TRBV12-4 combines with J gene TRBJ1-5. The length of the CDR3 is 13 residues. The CDR3 reads CASSLIGNQPQHF.

The chain has TRBV7-2 and TRBJ2-7; the D call of TRBD2 rests on TCRdb alone, since no DNA is present to check it. Germline V CDR1 and CDR2: SGHTA, FQGNSA. The CDR3 covers 13 residues. The CDR3 sequence is CASREGSSYEQYF.

This chain joins TRBV30 and TRBJ1-2; absent DNA, TCRdb's TRBD1 call cannot be checked. This CDR3 spans 14 amino acids. The V gene's germline CDR1 is GTSNPN and CDR2 SVGIG (reference sequence). This CDR3 reads CAEGQGVTLYGYTF.

V usage is TRBV7-9 and J usage is TRBJ2-1. The CDR3 runs to 15 residues. Germline assignment: CDR1 SEHNR and CDR2 FQNEAQ (reference sequence). The CDR3 sequence is CASSLTEPWDNEQFF.

The V gene is TRBV9, the J gene TRBJ2-1; TCRdb proposes TRBD2, but this gene call is untestable without DNA. The CDR3 extends over 19 amino acids. Per the germline V gene, CDR1 is SGDLS and CDR2 is YYNGEE. The CDR3 here is CASSEGPGGLAGAYNEQFF.

V usage is TRBV27 and J usage is TRBJ2-1; TCRdb's assignment of TRBD1 cannot be checked, as there is no DNA. Looked up from germline, CDR1 is MNHEY and CDR2 is SMNVEV (reference sequence). The CDR3 extends over 15 amino acids. CDR3 amino acids: CASRLPGQGYNEQFF.

The rearrangement joins TRBV2 to TRBJ1-4; the TCRdb call, TRBD1, lacks DNA for checking. CDR3 length: 13 amino acids. CDR1 and CDR2 from the germline V gene are SNHLY and FYNNEI. The CDR3: CAASGQSTEKLFF.

This chain connects TRBV29-1 to TRBJ2-3; the D call of TRBD1 rests on TCRdb alone, since no DNA is present to check it. The CDR3 consists of 14 residues. Germline CDR1 SQVTM, CDR2 ANQGSEA. CDR3 in amino acids: CSAGQAGLPDTQYF.

The gene calls are TRBV20-1 and TRBJ2-7. The CDR3 has 14 residues. Per germline, CDR1 DFQATT and CDR2 SNEGSKA (reference sequence). The CDR3 is CSARETYSLHEQYF.

The rearrangement joins TRBV21-1 to TRBJ2-1; TCRdb indicates TRBD2, and absent DNA this call remains unverified. TRBV21-1 is designated a pseudogene. This CDR3 region has 16 residues. The CDR3 sequence: CASSKLELAGGDEQFF.

The chain combines TRBV4-3 with TRBJ2-1. The CDR3 length is 16 residues. Germline-derived CDR1 and CDR2 are LGHNA and YSLEER. The CDR3 here is CASSQGESSSYNEQFF.

The CDR3 region is CACSSGLAGGSIQYF. J is TRBJ2-4 and V is TRBV6-2 or TRBV6-3; TCRdb returns TRBD2, unconfirmable since there is no DNA. The CDR3 covers 15 residues. CDR1 and CDR2 from the germline V gene are MNHEY and SVGEGT.

The chain joins TRBV7-9 to TRBJ2-7. Germline-derived CDR1 and CDR2 are SEHNR and FQNEAQ (reference sequence). The CDR3 is 13 amino acids. CDR3 in amino acids: CASSLKLDYEQYF.

The chain carries TRBV29-1 and TRBJ2-5; TCRdb's D gene call, TRBD2, goes unchecked for lack of DNA. This CDR3 has 13 residues. The V gene's germline CDR1 is SQVTM and CDR2 ANQGSEA. The CDR3 here is CSVLAGFQETQYF.

The chain carries TRBV27 and TRBJ2-7; there is no DNA to check the TCRdb D call of TRBD2. The CDR3 is made up of 15 amino acids. Germline V gene sequence: CDR1 MNHEY, CDR2 SMNVEV (reference sequence). CDR3 region: CASSSLPSGRSEQYF.

The V call is TRBV7-9, the J call TRBJ2-1; TCRdb designates TRBD2, a call that cannot be tested without DNA. CDR3 length equals 18 residues. CDR1 and CDR2 from the germline V gene are SEHNR and FQNEAQ (reference sequence). This CDR3 reads CASSASSASGGPYNEQFF.

The J gene is TRBJ2-1, the V gene TRBV29-1; there is no DNA to check the TCRdb D call of TRBD1. There are 18 residues in the CDR3. Germline V gene sequence: CDR1 SQVTM, CDR2 ANQGSEA. CDR3 residues: CSVGGVDRSSGPNNEQFF.

The chain employs TRBV29-1 and TRBJ2-2. The CDR3 has 12 residues. Germline lookup yields CDR1 SQVTM and CDR2 ANQGSEA. This CDR3 is CSVFWDTGELFF.

This chain joins TRBV12-3 or TRBV12-4 and TRBJ2-7; TCRdb gives TRBD1 as the D gene, but with no DNA this cannot be confirmed. The CDR3 contains 13 residues. The chain's CDR3 is CASSDRFLYEQYF.

The rearrangement joins TRBV7-3 to TRBJ2-3. The CDR3 contains 14 residues. Germline V lookup: CDR1 SGHTA, CDR2 FQGTGA. The CDR3 loop is CASSLIGSADTQYF.